This TCR beta chain was identified in a study of T cells in Graves' hyperthyroidism and ophthalmopathy. Germline CDR1 MNHEY, CDR2 SMNVEV (reference sequence). The CDR3 sequence is 11 residues long. Trimming removed 8 bases from V and 4 bases from J, with 8 bases in between. It was RNA transcripts that yielded the amplified TCR beta CDR3 regions. The study used the HTBI primer set for a first-round RT-PCR of the TCR CDR3. TCRdb processed the multiplex PCR reads anew with MiXCR; each CDR3 protein has one entry. In the table there are approximately 570,000 distinct CDR3 sequences, 15% to 20% of which are singletons.

This TCR came from a man aged 35-49 years with Graves' ophthalmopathy. Sample: blood. The rearrangement uses TRBV27 and TRBJ1-1; D not resolved. The CDR3 DNA follows: TGTGCCAGCCTCTCAGGCACTGAAGCTTTCTTT. Amino acid sequence: CASLSGTEAFF.